This entry describes one TCR beta chain. Its antigen is unidentified. TCRdb re-analysed the RT-PCR reads in MiXCR, keeping a single row per CDR3 protein. The table has hundreds of thousands of distinct CDR3 sequences, around 20% seen once. Germline V gene sequence: CDR1 SGHRS, CDR2 YFSETQ. The CDR3 runs to 13 residues. V shed 3 bases and J shed 0 bases, with 7 bases lying between them. The sample comes from a study of response to subunit inactivated influenza vaccine. General study findings and limits: New T cells are recruited in small numbers by each seasonal influenza vaccination, according to the authors' suggestion.

The input for sequencing was PBMCs from blood, taken less than 6 days after vaccination. This TCR was sampled from a man in his forties or fifties who received an inactivated influenza vaccine. The gene calls are TRBV5-1 and TRBJ2-7; D gene unclear. The DNA for the CDR3 is TGCGCCAGCAGCTCGGACGACTCCTACGAGCAGTACTTC. Protein: CASSSDDSYEQYF.